Following are 32 T cell receptor beta chains from one sample sequenced in a study of cytomegalovirus exposure and HLA in healthy donors. A multiplex PCR was run with 60 Vbeta primers and 13 Jbeta primers. Repertoires were generated with immunoSEQ multiplex PCR, while TCRdb's copy carries only in-frame clones and drops some. This table has about 160,000 clones, roughly 79% appearing once. Sequenced sample: PBMCs. These receptors all stem from a woman in her forties or fifties in good health and CMV-seronegative.

This chain connects TRBV5-1 to TRBJ2-6; tentatively, D is TRBD1 (5 bases). The CDR3 contains 16 residues. V lost 5 bases and J 0 bases, leaving 12 bases between the germline ends. The germline V gene has CDR1 SGHRS and CDR2 YFSETQ. The CDR3 nucleotides are TGCGCCAGCAGTCAGGGTGAAGTCTCTGGGGCCAACGTCCTGACTTTC. Translating it yields CASSQGEVSGANVLTF.

The gene calls are TRBV5-4 and TRBJ2-7; 10 bases are a match to TRBD2. Germline V gene data show CDR1 as SGHNT and CDR2 as YYREEE (reference sequence). Trimming removed 3 bases from V and 6 bases from J; junction bases left unmatched: 12. CDR3 length: 16 residues. CDR3 in amino acids: CASSSSSGSHGVEQYF. Written as DNA, the CDR3 is TGTGCCAGCAGCTCCTCTAGCGGGAGCCATGGCGTCGAGCAGTACTTC.

The chain has TRBV7-2 and TRBJ2-2; 9 positions match TRBD2. The CDR3 length is 16 residues. Per the germline V gene, CDR1 is SGHTA and CDR2 is FQGNSA. Trimming cost V 5 bases and J 4 bases; bases outside gene matches: 8. The CDR3 DNA is TGTGCCAGCAGCCTCAATAGCGGGGGACTCACCGGGGAGCTGTTTTTT. Amino acids: CASSLNSGGLTGELFF.

The rearrangement uses TRBV6-5 and TRBJ2-1; 14 bases are shared with TRBD2. The CDR3 consists of 14 residues. Germline V gives CDR1 MNHEY, CDR2 SVGAGI. Germline trimming cut 0 bases from V and 15 bases from J; bases unmatched to any gene: 4. CDR3 DNA sequence: TGTGCCAGCAGTTACTCCGGGACTAGCGGGAGAACGTTCTTC. Its translation is CASSYSGTSGRTFF.

The chain recombines TRBV25-1 with TRBJ2-7; D remains unclear. V shed 4 bases and J shed 5 bases, with 12 bases lying between them. The CDR3 is made up of 13 amino acids. Per germline, CDR1 MGHDK and CDR2 SYGVNS. The CDR3 reads CASSVTGSHEQYF. DNA of the CDR3: TGTGCCAGCAGTGTTACGGGTTCCCACGAGCAGTACTTC.

The chain is built from TRBV7-2 and TRBJ2-7; a weak D match, TRBD2 (6 bases). Germline V gives CDR1 SGHTA, CDR2 FQGNSA. Trimming removed 3 bases from V and 4 bases from J, with 10 bases in between. This CDR3 spans 13 amino acids. The CDR3 spells CASSFGLTYEQYF. CDR3 nucleotides: TGTGCCAGCAGCTTCGGACTAACGTACGAGCAGTACTTC.

This sequence joins TRBV6-5 and TRBJ1-2, with TRBD1 matching over 9 bases. This CDR3 comprises 14 residues. V lost 5 bases to trimming and J lost 8 bases; unmatched junction nucleotides: 9. CDR1 MNHEY and CDR2 SVGAGI come from the germline V gene. In DNA form, the CDR3 reads TGTGCCAGCAGTCCAGAACAGGGGGCGTGGGGCTACACCTTC. Translation: CASSPEQGAWGYTF.

J is TRBJ2-7 and V is TRBV9; D is ambiguous. Per the germline V gene, CDR1 is SGDLS and CDR2 is YYNGEE. The CDR3 spans 14 residues. Trimming cost V 4 bases and J 0 bases, with 11 bases left between them. CDR3 sequence (DNA): TGTGCCAGCAGCCTATCTCCGGTCTCCTACGAGCAGTACTTC. Translating it yields CASSLSPVSYEQYF. Supplemented by reference TRBV9 and TRBJ2-7, the full variable domain reads DSGVTQTPKHLITATGQRVTLRCSPRSGDLSVYWYQQSLDQGLQFLIQYYNGEERAKGNILERFSAQQFPDLHSELNLSSLELGDSALYFCASSLSPVSYEQYFGPGTRLTVT.

The gene calls are TRBV2 and TRBJ2-3; 7 nucleotides align to TRBD1. The germline CDR1 and CDR2 sequences are SNHLY and FYNNEI. With V trimmed by 0 bases and J by 3 bases, 6 bases remained unmatched. The CDR3 covers 16 residues. For the CDR3, the DNA is TGTGCCAGCAGTGAAGCGCTGGGACAGCGGACAGATACGCAGTATTTT. Translated: CASSEALGQRTDTQYF. Full variable domain (outside the CDR3, taken from reference TRBV2 and TRBJ2-3): EPEVTQTPSHQVTQMGQEVILRCVPISNHLYFYWYRQILGQKVEFLVSFYNNEISEKSEIFDDQFSVERPDGSNFTLKIRSTKLEDSAMYFCASSEALGQRTDTQYFGPGTRLTVL.

This rearrangement joins TRBV5-5 to TRBJ2-3; TRBD2 matches at 8 bases. CDR3 size: 16 residues. CDR1 SGHKS and CDR2 YYEKEE come from the germline V gene (reference sequence). The V gene end was trimmed by 0 bases and the J gene end by 3 bases; junction bases not matched to a gene: 6. CDR3 sequence (DNA): TGTGCCAGCAGCTTGGCCCGGAGCGGGAGTACAGATACGCAGTATTTT. It yields the protein CASSLARSGSTDTQYF.

The chain joins TRBV19 to TRBJ1-5; 11 bases align to TRBD1. V lost 1 base, J lost 4 bases, and 3 bases stayed unmatched. The CDR3 length is 16 residues. CDR1 and CDR2 (germline): LNHDA, SQIVND (reference sequence). The CDR3 loop reads CASSIGGTGGNQPQHF. The CDR3, as DNA: TGTGCCAGTAGTATAGGAGGGACAGGGGGGAATCAGCCCCAGCATTTT.

This chain joins TRBV28 and TRBJ2-7; TRBD2 matches at 7 bases. The CDR3 contains 16 residues. The ends lost 2 bases at V and 7 bases at J; junction bases unmatched: 14. Germline loops: CDR1 MDHEN, CDR2 SYDVKM. The CDR3 loop is CASSLLEPSGMGEQYF. The CDR3, as DNA: TGTGCCAGCAGTTTACTAGAACCCAGCGGGATGGGGGAGCAGTACTTC.

The chain employs TRBV5-1 and TRBJ2-7, with 8 bases aligning to TRBD1. The CDR3 length is 15 residues. The germline V gene encodes CDR1 SGHRS and CDR2 YFSETQ. V was pared by 4 bases and J by 2 bases, with 8 bases of the junction left unmatched. The CDR3 DNA is TGCGCCAGCAGCCCCACCGGGACAGGACCCTACGAGCAGTACTTC. This translates into CASSPTGTGPYEQYF.

This clone was seen a few times. The chain is built from TRBV7-2 and TRBJ2-5, with 8 nucleotides matching TRBD2. The CDR3 loop spans 15 amino acids. Per the germline V gene, CDR1 is SGHTA and CDR2 is FQGNSA. V lost 4 bases, J lost 5 bases, and 9 bases stayed unmatched. The CDR3 DNA sequence: TGTGCCAGCAGCTCCAACGGGGGGGAGGGCGAGACCCAGTACTTC. The encoded protein is CASSSNGGEGETQYF.

The V and J genes are TRBV9 and TRBJ1-6; D may be TRBD1 (6 bases). V was clipped by 3 bases and J by 3 bases, with 19 bases between them. The CDR3 runs 18 residues. Germline V CDR1 and CDR2: SGDLS, YYNGEE. The CDR3 DNA sequence: TGTGCCAGCAGCGGGAGTACAGGGATTCGGGTCTATAATTCACCCCTCCACTTT. It yields the protein CASSGSTGIRVYNSPLHF.

As DNA, the CDR3 is TGCGCCAGCAGCTTACTAGCGGTCTCCTACAATGAGCAGTTCTTC. Encoded protein: CASSLLAVSYNEQFF. The chain couples TRBV5-1 to TRBJ2-1, with TRBD2 matching over 8 bases. Trimming at V came to 2 bases and at J to 0 bases, leaving 1 base not matched to a gene. CDR1 is SGHRS, CDR2 YFSETQ, per germline. The CDR3 runs to 15 residues.

The rearrangement links TRBV6-5 to TRBJ2-5, with D possibly being TRBD2 (6 bases). Trimming took 7 bases from V and 1 from J, leaving 13 bases between them. Germline V lookup: CDR1 MNHEY, CDR2 SVGAGI. There are 14 residues in the CDR3. The chain's CDR3 is CASTQAGTQETQYF. Here the CDR3 DNA reads TGTGCCAGCACGCAGGCGGGGACCCAAGAGACCCAGTACTTC.

V is TRBV28 and J is TRBJ1-4; 8 positions agree with TRBD1. Losses at the gene ends were 6 bases for V and 7 bases for J; bases not matched to a gene: 7. The germline CDR1 and CDR2 sequences are MDHEN and SYDVKM. The CDR3 loop spans 14 amino acids. The CDR3 loop reads CASRPGGASEKLFF. The DNA of the CDR3 is TGTGCCAGCAGGCCAGGGGGCGCGAGTGAAAAACTGTTTTTT.

With respect to this clone: This CDR3 is also generated by other DNA sequences in the sample. V is TRBV28 and J is TRBJ2-4, with D tentatively TRBD1 (6 bases). The ends were cut back, 3 bases at V and 3 bases at J, with 18 bases in the middle. The germline gives CDR1 MDHEN, CDR2 SYDVKM. The CDR3 runs 17 residues. The CDR3 bases are TGTGCCAGCAGTTTCCTACAGGGCAAAAGAGACAAAAACATTCAGTACTTC. Translating it yields CASSFLQGKRDKNIQYF.

The chain recombines TRBV7-2 with TRBJ2-7, with TRBD2 matching 8 bases. Per the germline V gene, CDR1 is SGHTA and CDR2 is FQGNSA. This CDR3 comprises 14 residues. The trim removed 6 bases at V and 0 bases at J, leaving 4 bases unmatched. The CDR3 DNA reads TGTGCCAGCAGTTTTACTAGCGGCTCCTACGAGCAGTACTTC. Translating gives CASSFTSGSYEQYF.

The chain uses TRBV9 and TRBJ2-1; 7 bases line up with TRBD2. V was pared by 4 bases and J by 3 bases, with 10 bases of the junction left unmatched. Germline CDR1 and CDR2: SGDLS and YYNGEE. CDR3 length: 16 residues. The CDR3 DNA reads TGTGCCAGCAGCTTTACCCCGGGACTAAACTACAATGAGCAGTTCTTC. Its translation: CASSFTPGLNYNEQFF.

This chain connects TRBV4-1 to TRBJ2-5; 8 positions agree with TRBD2. CDR1 is MGHRA and CDR2 is YSYEKL in the germline V gene. The CDR3 is made up of 16 amino acids. J lost 2 bases, V lost 0 bases, and 5 bases had no gene match. The CDR3 region has the DNA TGCGCCAGCAGCCAAGAAGTTGCGGGGGGACAAGAGACCCAGTACTTC. It is translated as CASSQEVAGGQETQYF.

This clone came up a few times. The rearrangement joins TRBV7-2 to TRBJ2-1; TRBD2 might be the D (5 bases). The ends were cut back, 2 bases at V and 8 bases at J, with 10 bases in the middle. The CDR3 contains 13 residues. The germline gives CDR1 SGHTA, CDR2 FQGNSA. The CDR3 coding sequence is TGTGCCAGCAGCTTATCCCGAGGGTATGAGCAGTTCTTC. Amino acids: CASSLSRGYEQFF.

The chain carries TRBV19 and TRBJ2-2, with a possible D match to TRBD1 (6 bases). Germline assignment: CDR1 LNHDA and CDR2 SQIVND (reference sequence). This CDR3 has 15 amino acids. V lost 3 bases, J lost 9 bases, and 17 bases lay in between. CDR3 nucleotides: TGTGCCAGTAGTATCCCTCAGGGGATCGGCCGGGAGCTGTTTTTT. Protein: CASSIPQGIGRELFF.

This clone was observed a handful of times. The chain is built from TRBV15 and TRBJ2-5; 9 positions match TRBD2. Looked up from germline, CDR1 is LNHNV and CDR2 is YYDKDF (reference sequence). The CDR3 contains 15 residues. With V trimmed by 0 bases and J by 3 bases, 2 bases remained unmatched. CDR3 nucleotide sequence: TGTGCCACCAGCAGAGATTTAGCGGGGGAAGAGACCCAGTACTTC. Protein: CATSRDLAGEETQYF.

The rearrangement joins TRBV29-1 to TRBJ1-2, with a weak D call TRBD1 (5 bases). CDR1 SQVTM and CDR2 ANQGSEA come from the germline V gene. The CDR3 extends over 11 amino acids. V lost 2 bases, J lost 8 bases, and 9 bases lay in between. The CDR3 nucleotides are TGCAGCGTTGAATCTCCAGGGGGCTACACCTTC. Its protein is CSVESPGGYTF.

J is TRBJ2-1 and V is TRBV30, with 7 bases lining up with TRBD1. The CDR3 extends over 13 amino acids. Germline values: CDR1 GTSNPN, CDR2 SVGIG (reference sequence). V shed 4 bases, J shed 1 base, and the junction held 1 base outside the gene matches. The CDR3 sequence is CAWTGGSYNEQFF. CDR3 DNA sequence: TGTGCCTGGACAGGGGGTTCCTACAATGAGCAGTTCTTC.

This clone came up once. The genes are TRBV19 and TRBJ2-7, with D hard to call. The V and J ends lost 2 bases and 6 bases respectively, with 14 bases between them. CDR1 and CDR2 from the germline V gene are LNHDA and SQIVND (reference sequence). The CDR3 sequence is 14 residues long. Here the CDR3 reads CASSITFFSREQYF. CDR3 sequence (DNA): TGTGCCAGTAGTATAACGTTTTTTAGCCGCGAGCAGTACTTC.

This sequence joins TRBV5-1 and TRBJ1-2; TRBD1 aligns across 10 bases. The CDR3 runs 17 residues. Germline V gene lookup returns CDR1 SGHRS and CDR2 YFSETQ. Germline trimming cut 0 bases from V and 0 bases from J; bases unmatched to any gene: 5. The CDR3 loop is CASSLGTGGTSNYGYTF. The CDR3 DNA reads TGCGCCAGCAGCTTGGGGACAGGGGGTACATCTAACTATGGCTACACCTTC.

The chain is built from TRBV4-3 and TRBJ2-3; 7 bases are shared with TRBD2. V was pared by 0 bases and J by 2 bases, with 5 bases of the junction left unmatched. The germline CDR1 and CDR2 sequences are LGHNA and YSLEER. The CDR3 length is 16 residues. In DNA form, the CDR3 reads TGCGCCAGCAGCCAAGACCAACTAGCGCACACAGATACGCAGTATTTT. Its protein product is CASSQDQLAHTDTQYF.

The V call is TRBV19, the J call TRBJ2-3, with 7 bases aligning to TRBD1. Germline V gene sequence: CDR1 LNHDA, CDR2 SQIVND (reference sequence). With V trimmed by 5 bases and J by 11 bases, 16 bases remained unmatched. The CDR3 length is 15 residues. CDR3 DNA sequence: TGTGCCAGTAGTCTCAGAAGGACAGGAACGGGGAGGCAGTATTTT. It is translated as CASSLRRTGTGRQYF.

The chain couples TRBV27 to TRBJ2-3, with 12 bases matching TRBD2. Germline CDR1 is MNHEY and CDR2 is SMNVEV (reference sequence). The V gene end was trimmed by 5 bases and the J gene end by 4 bases; junction bases not matched to a gene: 4. The CDR3 is made up of 15 amino acids. The DNA of the CDR3 is TGTGCCAGCAGTGAGACTAGCGGGAGTGCAGATACGCAGTATTTT. Translated, it gives CASSETSGSADTQYF.